This section outlines one TCR beta chain sequence together with its context. The target of this receptor is not known. Base qualities are not recorded, but no much larger clone differs from it by a single base. This entry is derived from a study of blood T cell repertoires in COVID-19 (dated by TCRdb to 2020 to 2021). General notes on the study: Samples from collaborators originated in the United States, Italy and Spain and spanned both the acute and convalescent phases of COVID-19. The material from the prospective study consisted of cDNA or gDNA derived from T cells, B-cell-depleted T cells, or PBMCs. The dataset comprised deeply sampled blood TCRbeta repertoires from subjects exposed to, actively infected with, or recovered from COVID-19. A freely available public database, intended as a resource for researchers studying the immune response to SARS-CoV-2, is where the repertoires were released. Samples were obtained from the ongoing ImmuneRACE study (first 160 participants) and from 1,254 subjects provided by 6 global collaborators. A de-identified subject ID, COVID-19 status, age in years and sex were almost always included in the sample metadata. Where HLA class I and class II types were available, the types were taken from metadata supplied by the sample provider, not from assay-based typing. Results and caveats for the whole study, not just this receptor: Clinical and demographic metadata were provided uncurated, with the amount varying by source and participant.

Whole blood was collected in K2EDTA tubes by collaborating institutions according to the institutions' own protocols. For TCRbeta analysis, collaborators shipped samples in one of three forms: frozen whole blood, isolated PBMCs, or DNA extracted from either of those sample types. TCRbeta CDR3 regions were amplified from genomic DNA by means of the immunoSEQ Assay, a bias-controlled multiplex PCR. The original pipeline was this. The number of nucleated cells in each sample was estimated from the amplification of reference gene primers within the assay. To quantify the absolute abundance of each unique TCRbeta CDR3 rearrangement, sequence reads were collapsed and filtered. For each sample, productive Simpson clonality was calculated by taking the square root of Simpson's diversity index across productive rearrangements. This is the immuneACCESS table as TCRdb keeps it, with only in-frame sequences that have V and J called. A part of the clones is gone; compared with another copy, unresolved V genes explain less than half, and the rest is unexplained. The V and J calls and clone size were taken over from that table, and D and trimming were inferred from the DNA. In all, the sample holds tens of thousands of clones, and roughly 80% of those were seen once. The ten top clones hold 6% to 8% of the sample.

Trimming takes 7 bases off V and 5 bases off J; junction bases not matched to a gene: 7. Taken from the germline V gene (reference sequence), the CDR1 and CDR2 loops are MNHEY and SMNVEV. The CDR3 spans 13 residues, from the cysteine through the phenylalanine. Just the 39-base CDR3 DNA is kept, in frame starting at base 1. The rearranged chain carries TRBV27 and TRBJ2-7; 8 central nucleotides agree with TRBD1. The sequenced sample was peripheral blood. This receptor was identified in a woman aged 55 to 70 with acute or convalescent COVID-19. The sequence in DNA is TGTGCCAGCACTAGGACAGGGAGCAACGAGCAGTACTTC. It encodes CASTRTGSNEQYF.